Below are 17 T cell receptor beta chains sequenced from a single sample in a study of T cell repertoires in cytomegalovirus infection. MiXCR was run by TCRdb on the reads, yielding one entry per CDR3 protein. Here the sample spans roughly 300,000 distinct CDR3 sequences, about 23% being singletons. The sample was PBMCs. The receptor source for this set is a human donor in good health (CMV status not recorded). Some clones in this sample may be carry-over from other donors' samples.

This clonotype appeared many times. This rearrangement joins TRBV7-6 to TRBJ2-1; 11 bases fit TRBD2. The CDR3 is 15 residues long. From germline, CDR1 is SGHVS and CDR2 FNYEAQ. V lost 6 bases to trimming and J lost 8 bases; unmatched junction nucleotides: 9. CDR3 region: CASRLGSGGAHEQFF. The CDR3, as DNA: TGTGCCAGCAGGCTCGGTAGCGGGGGGGCCCATGAGCAGTTCTTC.

This clonotype came up many times. This chain links TRBV7-2 with TRBJ1-2, with 8 positions matching TRBD1. J gave up 7 bases and V 2 bases, and 18 bases lay outside the gene matches. Germline V gene sequence: CDR1 SGHTA, CDR2 FQGNSA. The CDR3 totals 18 residues. Here the CDR3 DNA reads TGTGCCAGCAGCTTAATGGAGACAGGGGATTGGGCCGCTGGTGGCTACACCTTC. This encodes CASSLMETGDWAAGGYTF.

The rearrangement uses TRBV20-1 and TRBJ2-7; 9 bases map to TRBD2. V gave up 0 bases and J gave up 1 base; unmatched junction bases: 7. This CDR3 has 16 residues. The germline V gene has CDR1 DFQATT and CDR2 SNEGSKA (reference sequence). The CDR3 protein is CSARDPGSGSSYEQYF. CDR3 DNA sequence: TGCAGTGCTAGAGATCCTGGTAGCGGGAGTTCCTACGAGCAGTACTTC.

V usage is TRBV6-6 and J usage is TRBJ1-1; D unresolved. CDR1 is MNHNY, CDR2 SVGAGI, per germline (reference sequence). Trimming pared 0 bases from V and 2 bases from J, leaving 10 bases between. This CDR3 spans 15 amino acids. This CDR3 is CASSYSNRYNTEAFF. Here the CDR3 DNA reads TGTGCCAGCAGTTACTCCAACAGATATAACACTGAAGCTTTCTTT.

There are many counts of this clonotype. This sequence joins TRBV7-9 and TRBJ1-1; possible D gene TRBD1, 6 bases. The CDR3 has 16 residues. V was pared by 7 bases and J by 1 base, with 19 bases between. CDR1 and CDR2 (germline): SEHNR, FQNEAQ (reference sequence). CDR3 sequence: CASTPLRGAPNTEAFF. CDR3 nucleotide sequence: TGTGCCAGCACACCTCTTCGGGGGGCGCCGAACACTGAAGCTTTCTTT.

The table lists this clonotype with a few counts. The rearrangement joins TRBV5-1 to TRBJ2-1; D tentatively reads TRBD1 or TRBD2 (6 bases each). This CDR3 is built from 17 residues. Germline V gene sequence: CDR1 SGHRS, CDR2 YFSETQ. With 2 bases removed from V and 8 bases from J, the gap between germline ends came to 23 bases. This CDR3 reads CASSFSGGELAGDEQFF. CDR3 coding DNA: TGCGCCAGCAGCTTTTCCGGGGGCGAACTAGCAGGCGATGAGCAGTTCTTC. The whole variable domain, remainder taken from reference TRBV5-1 and TRBJ2-1, is KAGVTQTPRYLIKTRGQQVTLSCSPISGHRSVSWYQQTPGQGLQFLFEYFSETQRNKGNFPGRFSGRQFSNSRSEMNVSTLELGDSALYLCASSFSGGELAGDEQFFGPGTRLTVL.

The rearrangement joins TRBV7-2 to TRBJ2-7; 10 bases map to TRBD1. This CDR3 spans 17 amino acids. With 1 base clipped from V and 3 bases from J, the junction kept 9 bases outside the gene matches. Germline CDR1 is SGHTA and CDR2 is FQGNSA. For the CDR3, the DNA is TGTGCCAGCAGCTTAGGCCTACTCCGGGACAGGGGCTACGAGCAGTACTTC. It specifies CASSLGLLRDRGYEQYF.

This clonotype was observed at least ten times. The CDR3: CASRSGLTKVQFF. For the CDR3, the DNA is TGTGCCAGCAGGTCCGGACTGACGAAGGTGCAGTTCTTC. The chain combines TRBV7-9 with TRBJ2-1; TRBD2 might be the D (5 bases). From germline, CDR1 is SEHNR and CDR2 FQNEAQ (reference sequence). The CDR3 sequence is 13 residues long. Deletions cut 6 bases from V and 12 bases from J, with 18 bases between.

This clonotype was seen more than once but under ten times. The rearrangement joins TRBV3-1 to TRBJ1-5; 8 nucleotides line up with TRBD1. J was trimmed by 2 bases and V by 2 bases; bases with no gene match: 2. The CDR3 length is 15 residues. The germline V gene encodes CDR1 LGHDT and CDR2 YNNKEL (reference sequence). The CDR3 here is CASSQSTGGNQPQHF. DNA of the CDR3: TGTGCCAGCAGCCAATCGACAGGGGGCAATCAGCCCCAGCATTTT.

This clonotype was seen ten or more times. The genes are TRBV7-2 and TRBJ2-1; 9 nucleotides line up with TRBD2. This CDR3 spans 15 amino acids. V lost 5 bases and J lost 6; bases outside the gene matches: 8. From germline, CDR1 is SGHTA and CDR2 FQGNSA. CDR3: CASSRGLATRNEQFF. CDR3 in DNA: TGTGCCAGCAGCCGCGGACTAGCGACTCGCAATGAGCAGTTCTTC.

The sample holds a few counts of this clonotype. The chain employs TRBV5-4 and TRBJ2-5; possibly TRBD2 for D (6 bases). The CDR3 loop spans 14 amino acids. Germline CDR1 is SGHNT and CDR2 is YYREEE (reference sequence). The V and J ends lost 4 bases and 2 bases respectively, with 12 bases between them. CDR3 sequence reads: CASSPIGGQETQYF. In DNA, the CDR3 is TGTGCCAGCAGCCCCATTGGGGGGCAAGAGACCCAGTACTTC.

This chain links TRBV9 with TRBJ2-2; no clear D. The V gene's germline CDR1 is SGDLS and CDR2 YYNGEE. Trimming removed 4 bases at V and 6 bases at J, with 13 bases between. The CDR3 length is 14 residues. The CDR3 DNA sequence: TGTGCCAGCAGCCTATCCCGCTGGGCCGGGGAGCTGTTTTTT. This sequence encodes CASSLSRWAGELFF.

This clonotype has a count of ten or more. This chain joins TRBV7-2 and TRBJ1-1; D is ambiguous. The germline V and J ends were trimmed by 0 bases and 6 bases, with 11 bases remaining between them. Germline CDR1 SGHTA, CDR2 FQGNSA. This CDR3 comprises 14 residues. CDR3 amino acids: CASSLARQDPEAFF. Written as DNA, the CDR3 is TGTGCCAGCAGCTTAGCACGGCAGGACCCTGAAGCTTTCTTT.

This clonotype showed up many times. The genes are TRBV7-2 and TRBJ2-2; D is undetermined. CDR1 is SGHTA, CDR2 FQGNSA, per germline. The CDR3 covers 15 residues. V lost 1 base and J lost 4, with 10 bases in between. The CDR3 nucleotides are TGTGCCAGCAGCTTAGATGGCAGAGGCACCGGGGAGCTGTTTTTT. Translation: CASSLDGRGTGELFF.

The rearrangement joins TRBV28 to TRBJ2-1; TRBD2 is a possible D gene (6 bases). The CDR3 sequence is 15 residues long. V was shortened by 2 bases and J by 2 bases, with 10 bases between the two germline ends. Germline V gives CDR1 MDHEN, CDR2 SYDVKM. The CDR3 loop is CASSLRGSAYNEQFF. The CDR3 region has the DNA TGTGCCAGCAGTTTACGGGGGAGCGCCTACAATGAGCAGTTCTTC. The variable domain in full, with the rest retrieved from reference TRBV28 and TRBJ2-1, is DVKVTQSSRYLVKRTGEKVFLECVQDMDHENMFWYRQDPGLGLRLIYFSYDVKMKEKGDIPEGYSVSREKKERFSLILESASTNQTSMYLCASSLRGSAYNEQFFGPGTRLTVL.

The CDR3 DNA sequence: TGTGCCACCAGTGATCGACGGGGACGAGTCAATGAGCAGTTCTTC. It is translated as CATSDRRGRVNEQFF. The chain links TRBV24-1 to TRBJ2-1; D is possibly TRBD1 or TRBD2 (5 bases each). The CDR3 spans 15 residues. V lost 3 bases, J lost 6 bases, and 14 bases lay in between. CDR1 KGHDR and CDR2 SFDVKD come from the germline V gene.

The V call is TRBV28, the J call TRBJ2-7; no clear D. Trimming stripped 2 bases from V and 6 bases from J, with 11 bases between. The length of the CDR3 is 13 residues. Germline CDR1 is MDHEN and CDR2 is SYDVKM. The CDR3 nucleotides read TGTGCCAGCAGTTTAGGGCAGATCGGCGAGCAGTACTTC. Translating it yields CASSLGQIGEQYF.